These T cell receptor beta chains were read from a single sample in a study of blood T cell repertoires in COVID-19. Produced via immunoSEQ multiplex PCR; TCRdb's table is partial and in-frame only. The repertoire has a few hundred thousand clones, roughly 91% of them found once; the top ten carry around 10%. Sequencing input: peripheral blood. The receptors were gathered from a woman in her twenties or thirties with COVID-19, enrolled during active disease. The CDR3 runs from the conserved cysteine through the conserved F or W. D genes are given only for firm matches. The size field is filled for only some rows; it gives once, few, many or a size class.

v_gene: TRBV3-1/TRBV3-2; d_gene: TRBD1; j_gene: TRBJ1-2; abundance: -; CDR3aa: CASSQGTGVIYGYTF; CDR3nt: TGTGCCAGCAGCCAAGGGACAGGGGTTATCTATGGCTACACCTTC
v_gene: TRBV4-1; d_gene: -; j_gene: TRBJ1-4; abundance: -; CDR3aa: CASSQVGTPNEKLFF; CDR3nt: TGCGCCAGCAGCCAAGTGGGGACACCTAATGAAAAACTGTTTTTT
v_gene: TRBV9; d_gene: -; j_gene: TRBJ2-5; abundance: -; CDR3aa: CASSVWGGETQYF; CDR3nt: TGTGCCAGCAGCGTATGGGGCGGAGAGACCCAGTACTTC
v_gene: TRBV7-9; d_gene: TRBD2; j_gene: TRBJ2-5; abundance: -; CDR3aa: CASSLLAGVRETQYF; CDR3nt: TGTGCCAGCAGCTTATTAGCGGGGGTTAGAGAGACCCAGTACTTC
v_gene: TRBV7-8; d_gene: -; j_gene: TRBJ1-2; abundance: -; CDR3aa: CASNEHRAPYGYTF; CDR3nt: TGTGCCAGCAACGAACACAGGGCCCCATATGGCTACACCTTC
v_gene: TRBV18; d_gene: TRBD2; j_gene: TRBJ2-1; abundance: -; CDR3aa: CASSPPGRGESQFF; CDR3nt: TGTGCCAGCTCACCACCGGGACGGGGGGAGTCGCAGTTCTTC
v_gene: TRBV15; d_gene: -; j_gene: TRBJ1-4; abundance: -; CDR3aa: CATSRVTATNEKLFF; CDR3nt: TGTGCCACCAGCAGAGTAACTGCAACTAATGAAAAACTGTTTTTT
v_gene: TRBV7-9; d_gene: TRBD2; j_gene: TRBJ2-3; abundance: -; CDR3aa: CASSHRLAGTVDTQYF; CDR3nt: TGTGCCAGCAGCCACCGACTAGCGGGGACGGTAGATACGCAGTATTTT
v_gene: TRBV4-2; d_gene: TRBD1; j_gene: TRBJ1-6; abundance: once; CDR3aa: CASTSGTDNSPLHF; CDR3nt: TGTGCCAGCACTTCCGGGACAGATAATTCACCCCTCCACTTT
v_gene: TRBV5-6; d_gene: TRBD2; j_gene: TRBJ2-1; abundance: -; CDR3aa: CASTPIGRELADYNEQFF; CDR3nt: TGTGCCAGCACCCCCATAGGTCGGGAACTAGCGGACTACAATGAGCAGTTCTTC